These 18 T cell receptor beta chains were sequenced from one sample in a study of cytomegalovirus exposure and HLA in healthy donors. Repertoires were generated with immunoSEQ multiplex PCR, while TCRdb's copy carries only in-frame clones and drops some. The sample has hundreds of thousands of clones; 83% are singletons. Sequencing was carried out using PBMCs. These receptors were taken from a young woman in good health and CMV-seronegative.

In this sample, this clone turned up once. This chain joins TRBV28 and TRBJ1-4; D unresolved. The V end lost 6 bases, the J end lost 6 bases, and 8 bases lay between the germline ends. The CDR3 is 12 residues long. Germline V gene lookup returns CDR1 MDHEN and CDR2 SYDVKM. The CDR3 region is CASRVRDEKLFF. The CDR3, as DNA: TGTGCCAGCAGGGTACGGGATGAAAAACTGTTTTTT.

The chain's CDR3 is CAWSVQGYGYTF. CDR3 coding DNA: TGTGCCTGGAGTGTACAGGGCTATGGCTACACCTTC. The rearrangement links TRBV30 to TRBJ1-2; D perhaps matches TRBD1 (6 bases). Germline CDR1 and CDR2: GTSNPN and SVGIG (reference sequence). V dropped 0 bases and J dropped 4 bases, with 6 bases sitting between them. The CDR3 runs 12 residues.

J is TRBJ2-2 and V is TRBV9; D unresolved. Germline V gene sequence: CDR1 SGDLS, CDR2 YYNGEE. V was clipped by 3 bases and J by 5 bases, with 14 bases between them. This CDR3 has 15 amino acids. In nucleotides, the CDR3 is TGTGCCAGCAGCGGTCCGATAGGAGAAACCGGGGAGCTGTTTTTT. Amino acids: CASSGPIGETGELFF.

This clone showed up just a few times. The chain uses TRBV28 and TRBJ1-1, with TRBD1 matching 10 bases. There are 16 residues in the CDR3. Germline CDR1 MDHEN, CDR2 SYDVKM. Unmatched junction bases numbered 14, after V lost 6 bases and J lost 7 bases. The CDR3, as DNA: TGTGCCAGCAGCCCGACCGCAGACAGGGGGCTTAATGAAGCTTTCTTT. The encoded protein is CASSPTADRGLNEAFF.

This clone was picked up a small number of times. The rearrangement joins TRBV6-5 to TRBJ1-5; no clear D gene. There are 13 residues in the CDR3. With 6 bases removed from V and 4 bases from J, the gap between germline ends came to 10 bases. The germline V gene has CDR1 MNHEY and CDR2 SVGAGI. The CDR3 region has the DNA TGTGCCAGCAGGCCGAGTGGGAATCAGCCCCAGCATTTT. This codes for CASRPSGNQPQHF.

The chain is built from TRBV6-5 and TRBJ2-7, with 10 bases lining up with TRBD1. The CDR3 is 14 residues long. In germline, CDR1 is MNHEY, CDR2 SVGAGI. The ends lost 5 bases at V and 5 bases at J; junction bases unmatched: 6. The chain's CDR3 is CASSLRDRGHEQYF. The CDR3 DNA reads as TGTGCCAGCAGTCTCCGGGACAGGGGTCACGAGCAGTACTTC.

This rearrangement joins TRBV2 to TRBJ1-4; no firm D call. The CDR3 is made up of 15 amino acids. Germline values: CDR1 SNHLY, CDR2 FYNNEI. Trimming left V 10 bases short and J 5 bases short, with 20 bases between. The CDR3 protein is CAMGETGSQNEKLFF. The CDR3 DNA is TGTGCCATGGGAGAAACCGGGTCCCAAAATGAAAAACTGTTTTTT.

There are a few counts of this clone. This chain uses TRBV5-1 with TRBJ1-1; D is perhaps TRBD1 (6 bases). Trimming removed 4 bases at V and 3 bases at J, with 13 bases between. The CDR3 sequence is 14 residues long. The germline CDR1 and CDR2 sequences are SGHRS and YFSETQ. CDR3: CASSPQGLHTEAFF. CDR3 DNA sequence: TGCGCCAGCAGCCCCCAGGGGTTGCACACTGAAGCTTTCTTT.

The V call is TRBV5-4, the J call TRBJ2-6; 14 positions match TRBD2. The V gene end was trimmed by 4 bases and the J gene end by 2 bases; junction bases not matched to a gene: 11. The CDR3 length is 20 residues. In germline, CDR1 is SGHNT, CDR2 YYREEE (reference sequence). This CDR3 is CASSPPGLAGELTGANVLTF. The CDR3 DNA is TGTGCCAGCAGCCCTCCGGGACTAGCGGGAGAATTAACTGGGGCCAACGTCCTGACTTTC.

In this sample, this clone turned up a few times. The CDR3 coding sequence is TGTGCCAGCAGCTCCCGGGACAGCTATGGCTACACCTTC. Translated, it gives CASSSRDSYGYTF. The gene calls are TRBV7-9 and TRBJ1-2; 7 bases align to TRBD1. Germline assignment: CDR1 SEHNR and CDR2 FQNEAQ (reference sequence). The V and J ends lost 4 bases and 4 bases, in that order; junction bases with no gene match: 3. The CDR3 is 13 residues long.

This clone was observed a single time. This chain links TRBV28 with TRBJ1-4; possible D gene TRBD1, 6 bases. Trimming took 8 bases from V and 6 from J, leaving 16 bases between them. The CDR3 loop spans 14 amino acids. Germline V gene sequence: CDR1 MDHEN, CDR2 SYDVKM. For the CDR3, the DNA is TGTGCCAGCTCAGGGGTGGGGTCGGATGAAAAACTGTTTTTT. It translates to CASSGVGSDEKLFF.

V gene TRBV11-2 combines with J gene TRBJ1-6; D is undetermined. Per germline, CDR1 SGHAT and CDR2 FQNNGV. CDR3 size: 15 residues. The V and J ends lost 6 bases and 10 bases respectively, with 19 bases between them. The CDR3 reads CASSFTAPGMSPLHF. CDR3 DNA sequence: TGTGCCAGCAGTTTCACGGCCCCCGGGATGTCACCCCTCCACTTT. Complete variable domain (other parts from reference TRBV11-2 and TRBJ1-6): EAGVAQSPRYKIIEKRQSVAFWCNPISGHATLYWYQQILGQGPKLLIQFQNNGVVDDSQLPKDRFSAERLKGVDSTLKIQPAKLEDSAVYLCASSFTAPGMSPLHFGNGTRLTVT.

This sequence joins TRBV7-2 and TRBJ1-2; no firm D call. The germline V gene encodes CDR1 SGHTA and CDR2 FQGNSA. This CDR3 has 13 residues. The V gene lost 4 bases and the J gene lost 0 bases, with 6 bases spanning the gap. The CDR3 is CASSSQTNYGYTF. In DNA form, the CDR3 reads TGTGCCAGCAGCTCCCAGACTAACTATGGCTACACCTTC.

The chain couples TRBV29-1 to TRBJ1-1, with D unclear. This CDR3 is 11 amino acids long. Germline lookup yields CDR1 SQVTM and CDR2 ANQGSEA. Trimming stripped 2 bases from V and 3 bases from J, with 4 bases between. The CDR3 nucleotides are TGCAGCGTTGAATTGGACACTGAAGCTTTCTTT. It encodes CSVELDTEAFF.

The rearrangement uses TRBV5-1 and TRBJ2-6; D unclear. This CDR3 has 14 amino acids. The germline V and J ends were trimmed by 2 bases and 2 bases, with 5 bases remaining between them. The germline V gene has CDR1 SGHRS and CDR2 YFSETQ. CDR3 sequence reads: CASSLVAGANVLTF. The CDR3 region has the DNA TGCGCCAGCAGCTTAGTGGCTGGGGCCAACGTCCTGACTTTC.

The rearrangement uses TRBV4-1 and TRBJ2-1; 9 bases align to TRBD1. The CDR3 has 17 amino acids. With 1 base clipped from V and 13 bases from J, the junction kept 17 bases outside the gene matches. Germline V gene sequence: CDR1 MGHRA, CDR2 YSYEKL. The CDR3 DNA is TGCGCCAGCAGCCAAGGAGAGGGACAGGGCGTCCCCAAGGGTCAGTTCTTC. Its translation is CASSQGEGQGVPKGQFF.

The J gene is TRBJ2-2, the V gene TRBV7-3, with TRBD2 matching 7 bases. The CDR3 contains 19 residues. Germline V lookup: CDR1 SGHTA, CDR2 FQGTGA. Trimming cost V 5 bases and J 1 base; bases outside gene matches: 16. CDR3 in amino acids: CASSPESRKGGKNTGELFF. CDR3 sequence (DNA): TGTGCCAGCAGCCCCGAGTCCAGAAAGGGAGGGAAGAACACCGGGGAGCTGTTTTTT.

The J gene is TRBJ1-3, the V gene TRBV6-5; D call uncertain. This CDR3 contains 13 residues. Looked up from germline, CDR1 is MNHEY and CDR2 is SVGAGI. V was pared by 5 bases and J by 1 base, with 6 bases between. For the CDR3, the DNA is TGTGCCAGCAGTCTAGGATCTGGAAACACCATATATTTT. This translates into CASSLGSGNTIYF.